This TCR beta chain was sequenced for a study of beta chain features in type 1 diabetes (dated by TCRdb to between 2018 and 2020). Some background on the complete study: Mean age, gender distribution, total cell number and subset yield were not different between patients and healthy donors. Across all samples, 107,917,701 sorted cells were examined, and cell number per subset correlated strongly with RNA yield. In the study, recently diagnosed type 1 diabetes patients and matched healthy donors were compared on the TCRB repertoires of their sorted circulating CD4+ T cell subsets. Naive and central memory subsets were obtained from all 28 donors, but regulatory and stem cell-like memory subsets were isolated from only 8 patients and roughly eight healthy donors. What the research found in general, with its limitations: Because small numbers of individuals were included in the HLA sub-analyses, any influence of HLA type on TCRB rearrangement was left unresolved. PCR might favor shorter templates, but patient and control samples were amplified and corrected together, so any skew would affect both groups equally. At VDJ recombination sites, patients with type 1 diabetes made fewer insertions and deleted more nucleotides, a pattern implying thymic rearrangement abnormalities. The naive, central memory and regulatory TCRB repertoires appeared to resemble one another more closely among patients than among healthy donors. Type 1 diabetes patients showed a moderate but significant shortening of TCRB CDR3 length in all four CD4+ subsets. Because cDNA rather than genomic DNA was sequenced, highly expressing activated cells could have been over-represented, although no difference in activation and CD3 levels was found between groups.

CDR3 length: 13 amino acids, cysteine to phenylalanine. The sequence is cut down to CDR3 DNA, 39 bases in frame from base 1. CDR1 and CDR2 are read off the germline V gene as SGHTA and FQGNSA. V loses 2 bases of germline sequence and J loses 5 bases, and the interval between the two ends is 9 bases. A single peripheral blood draw of about 116 mL on average was collected from each donor into heparinised tubes. A BD FACSAria II was used to sort naive, central memory, regulatory and stem cell-like memory CD4+ T cells with a panel that included CD45RO, CCR7, CD25, CD127, CD95 and CD27. Every sorted population had a purity above 95%. PBMCs were isolated right away by Lymphoprep density gradient centrifugation and were stained directly, without culture. Samples were stained and sorted in pairs, with one healthy donor and one patient per experiment, so that batch effects were minimized. This clone was recorded a few times. The clone's antigen remains unknown. One base away there is no much larger clone; base qualities are not given. The same CDR3 arises from other DNA sequences in this sample as well.

The entire amount of isolated RNA was reverse transcribed using the High Capacity cDNA Reverse Transcription Kit, so the sequenced TCRB transcripts were expressed ones. Deep immunoSEQ sequencing was applied to naive, central memory and regulatory T cell samples, giving an average of roughly 3.5 million total reads per sample. Sorted cells were lysed in RLT buffer, and RNA was extracted using DNase-treated RNeasy Micro or Mini kits according to cell number. Each cell subset was processed separately to prevent cross-contamination, with patient and healthy donor samples processed together. The immunoSEQ multiplex PCR was used to amplify TCRB sequences from cDNA, generating 87-bp fragments that spanned the CDR3 region. The amplicons were sequenced using the Illumina HiSeq platform. As for the authors' bioinformatics: PCR bias was corrected computationally using synthetic template baselines, and reads within Hamming distance 2 were collapsed, with unmergeable singletons discarded. By aligning reads against IMGT, V, D and J genes, CDR3 length, and insertions or deletions at six rearrangement sites were assigned. Within each subset, clonotype counts were normalized to the number of sorted cells before true diversity and Gini coefficients were calculated with the tcR R package. The overlap coefficient, calculated on TCRB nucleotide sequences, was used to measure repertoire sharing. Out-of-frame TCRB sequences from naive cells were analyzed as a proxy for the pre-selection repertoire. TCRdb took this table from immuneACCESS and kept in-frame rearrangements with V and J called. Such tables lack part of the clones; where checked against another copy, unresolved V genes explain under half of the gap, and the rest is unexplained. V, J and clone size are those of that table, while D and trimming were read from the DNA. For this sample the table gives some 240,000 clones, of which 16% were detected only once. Together, the top ten hold more than 0.075% of the sample.

Material for sequencing was naive CD4+ T cells from blood. The cell subset or site label, as the study defines it: true naive CD4+ T cells. This clonotype was sampled from a man younger than 45 with type 1 diabetes. The rearranged chain carries TRBV7-2 and TRBJ2-5, and TRBD2 may be the D gene, going by 6 matching bases. CDR3 sequence: CASSLLGRETQYF. The nucleotide sequence is TGTGCCAGCAGCTTATTGGGGAGGGAGACCCAGTACTTC.